These 24 T cell receptor beta chains were sequenced from one sample in a study of CD8 T cells in Susac syndrome. Reverse transcription used about 0.45 to 1 ug RNA and random hexamers. TCRdb re-called the immunoSEQ multiplex PCR reads through MiXCR, storing one row per CDR3 protein. The profile covers around 200,000 distinct CDR3 sequences, with approximately 94% appearing a single time and roughly 0.093% taken by the ten largest. The sample comprised CD4+ T cells from PBMCs. The origin of the receptors is a human donor with Susac syndrome.

CDR3 residues: CASSEAMVRQNSNQPQHF. The CDR3 nucleotides read TGTGCCAGCAGTGAAGCTATGGTCAGGCAGAATAGCAATCAGCCCCAGCATTTT. The rearrangement links TRBV2 to TRBJ1-5; no definite D call. This CDR3 is built from 18 residues. Germline V gives CDR1 SNHLY, CDR2 FYNNEI. V lost 0 bases and J lost 0, with 15 bases in between.

This clonotype was found once. This chain uses TRBV30 with TRBJ2-7, with D possibly TRBD1 on 6 matching bases. The V gene's germline CDR1 is GTSNPN and CDR2 SVGIG (reference sequence). The CDR3 loop spans 12 amino acids. V lost 5 bases and J lost 4, with 12 bases in between. This CDR3 reads CAWDRTAYEQYF. The CDR3 bases are TGTGCCTGGGACAGGACCGCTTACGAGCAGTACTTC.

The chain has TRBV30 and TRBJ2-3; 13 bases map to TRBD2. The CDR3 is 16 amino acids. Germline lookup yields CDR1 GTSNPN and CDR2 SVGIG (reference sequence). V lost 5 bases to trimming and J lost 4 bases; unmatched junction nucleotides: 9. The CDR3 DNA sequence: TGTGCCTGGGGCCGACTAGCGGGGGGAGATGCAGATACGCAGTATTTT. Its protein is CAWGRLAGGDADTQYF.

The rearrangement joins TRBV4-3 to TRBJ1-4; TRBD1 matches 7 bases. Germline-derived CDR1 and CDR2 are LGHNA and YSLEER. Trimming took 4 bases from V and 0 from J; bases not matched to a gene: 8. This CDR3 has 17 residues. The CDR3 reads CASSPELQGPTNEKLFF. The CDR3, as DNA: TGCGCCAGCAGCCCTGAATTACAGGGGCCAACTAATGAAAAACTGTTTTTT.

The J gene is TRBJ2-7, the V gene TRBV7-2; 11 bases fit TRBD2. The J segment lost 6 bases and the V segment lost 5 bases, leaving 9 bases of the junction unmatched. The CDR3 totals 15 residues. Germline V gene lookup returns CDR1 SGHTA and CDR2 FQGNSA. CDR3 nucleotide sequence: TGTGCCAGCAGCCTACTTAGCGGGGGGGTTCGCGAGCAGTACTTC. Residues: CASSLLSGGVREQYF.

This chain links TRBV29-1 with TRBJ1-4; D may be TRBD1 (5 bases). The CDR3 covers 16 residues. Trimming removed 7 bases at V and 3 bases at J, with 21 bases between. Germline loops: CDR1 SQVTM, CDR2 ANQGSEA. CDR3 sequence: CSAAQFGTSANEKLFF. The DNA of the CDR3 is TGCAGCGCCGCGCAATTCGGGACTTCAGCTAATGAAAAACTGTTTTTT.

The rearrangement links TRBV30 to TRBJ2-3; 10 bases are a match to TRBD2. This CDR3 has 16 amino acids. With V trimmed by 2 bases and J by 2 bases, 7 bases remained unmatched. From germline, CDR1 is GTSNPN and CDR2 SVGIG (reference sequence). The CDR3 region is CAWSSASGGLTDTQYF. The CDR3 DNA sequence: TGTGCCTGGAGTTCAGCTAGCGGGGGCCTCACAGATACGCAGTATTTT.

In this sample, this clonotype turned up once. V is TRBV24-1 and J is TRBJ1-2; possibly TRBD1 for D (6 bases). The germline V gene has CDR1 KGHDR and CDR2 SFDVKD. With 3 bases removed from V and 5 bases from J, the gap between germline ends came to 12 bases. There are 14 residues in the CDR3. Here the CDR3 reads CATSDRTVPYGYTF. The CDR3 DNA follows: TGTGCCACCAGTGATCGGACAGTGCCTTATGGCTACACCTTC.

The chain recombines TRBV5-4 with TRBJ2-7, with D perhaps TRBD1 or TRBD2 (6 bases each). In germline, CDR1 is SGHNT, CDR2 YYREEE (reference sequence). V lost 6 bases and J 6 bases, leaving 19 bases between the germline ends. The CDR3 contains 14 residues. CDR3 amino acids: CASTLVGGGREQYF. The DNA of the CDR3 is TGTGCCAGCACCCTGGTAGGGGGAGGACGCGAGCAGTACTTC. The variable domain in full, completed from reference TRBV5-4 and TRBJ2-7, reads ETGVTQSPTHLIKTRGQQVTLRCSSQSGHNTVSWYQQALGQGPQFIFQYYREEENGRGNFPPRFSGLQFPNYSSELNVNALELDDSALYLCASTLVGGGREQYFGPGTRLTVT.

The chain is built from TRBV10-2 and TRBJ2-5; D possibly corresponds to TRBD2 (5 bases). The V end was cut by 2 bases, the J end by 5 bases, with 12 bases between. The CDR3 runs 14 residues. Germline-derived CDR1 and CDR2 are WSHSY and SAAADI. The CDR3 DNA follows: TGCGCCAGCAGTGAGGTTGGCGGGCGGGAGACCCAGTACTTC. Translating it yields CASSEVGGRETQYF.

The chain uses TRBV14 and TRBJ2-2; D is undetermined. Germline CDR1 and CDR2: SGHDN and FVKESK. The germline V and J ends were trimmed by 0 bases and 5 bases, with 7 bases remaining between them. This CDR3 is built from 14 residues. The CDR3 sequence is CASSQDVGTGELFF. DNA for the CDR3: TGTGCCAGCAGCCAAGACGTGGGGACCGGGGAGCTGTTTTTT.

This chain connects TRBV7-2 to TRBJ2-3; 12 bases line up with TRBD2. The trim removed 4 bases at V and 1 base at J, leaving 6 bases unmatched. This CDR3 has 17 amino acids. The germline gives CDR1 SGHTA, CDR2 FQGNSA. The CDR3 reads CASSSASSGRGTDTQYF. CDR3 sequence (DNA): TGTGCCAGCAGCTCCGCCTCTAGCGGGAGGGGCACAGATACGCAGTATTTT.

The rearrangement links TRBV12-3 or TRBV12-4 to TRBJ1-4; no firm D call. V lost 8 bases, J lost 6 bases, and 16 bases lay in between. This CDR3 is built from 14 residues. The CDR3 DNA reads TGTGCCAGCGGAAAAGAGGGCTGGGATGAAAAACTGTTTTTT. This sequence encodes CASGKEGWDEKLFF.

V gene TRBV7-2 combines with J gene TRBJ2-3; D gene ambiguous. Germline V lookup: CDR1 SGHTA, CDR2 FQGNSA. The V gene lost 5 bases and the J gene lost 6 bases, with 12 bases spanning the gap. The CDR3 is 13 residues long. CDR3 bases: TGTGCCAGCAGCCGAATCAGAGCTGATACGCAGTATTTT. This sequence encodes CASSRIRADTQYF.

This clonotype appeared a single time. This chain uses TRBV19 with TRBJ2-3, with D possibly TRBD2 on 5 matching bases. Trimming cost V 3 bases and J 2 bases, with 12 bases left between them. In germline, CDR1 is LNHDA, CDR2 SQIVND (reference sequence). The CDR3 contains 15 residues. The CDR3 sequence is CASSIGRTYTDTQYF. The CDR3 nucleotides read TGTGCCAGTAGTATTGGCCGGACTTACACAGATACGCAGTATTTT.

The CDR3 nucleotides are TGCAGTGCTGACAGGGGGCGGAGCTCCTACAATGAGCAGTTCTTC. It translates to CSADRGRSSYNEQFF. The chain combines TRBV20-1 with TRBJ2-1, with TRBD1 matching over 10 bases. After removal of 5 bases from V and 0 bases from J, the junction contained 4 bases not matched to a gene. Germline V gives CDR1 DFQATT, CDR2 SNEGSKA (reference sequence). The CDR3 length is 15 residues.

The rearrangement uses TRBV6-1 and TRBJ2-7; D unclear. This CDR3 contains 18 residues. V was trimmed by 8 bases and J by 0 bases, leaving 26 bases between them. The germline V gene has CDR1 MNHNS and CDR2 SASEGT. Here the CDR3 reads CASGNLHLGSQSSYEQYF. CDR3 bases: TGTGCCAGCGGGAACCTCCATCTTGGAAGTCAGAGCTCCTACGAGCAGTACTTC.

V usage is TRBV29-1 and J usage is TRBJ1-2; no reliable D call. The V gene's germline CDR1 is SQVTM and CDR2 ANQGSEA. This CDR3 contains 10 residues. Trimming pared 5 bases from V and 7 bases from J, leaving 8 bases between. The CDR3 bases are TGCAGCGTTCAAAGCTCTGGCTACACCTTC. Translating it yields CSVQSSGYTF.

This clonotype was found once. The V and J genes are TRBV5-1 and TRBJ2-1; D remains ambiguous. V was clipped by 2 bases and J by 8 bases, with 17 bases between them. The CDR3 contains 15 residues. Germline V CDR1 and CDR2: SGHRS, YFSETQ. The CDR3 DNA reads TGCGCCAGCAGCTTACAAAGGGCCTCATTTGATGAGCAGTTCTTC. This codes for CASSLQRASFDEQFF.

The gene calls are TRBV7-9 and TRBJ1-1; D may be TRBD1 (5 bases). CDR3 length: 15 residues. Germline V gene data show CDR1 as SEHNR and CDR2 as FQNEAQ (reference sequence). V was shortened by 7 bases and J by 1 base, with 16 bases between the two germline ends. The CDR3 protein is CASIASSRENTEAFF. In DNA form, the CDR3 reads TGTGCCAGCATAGCGTCGTCCAGGGAGAACACTGAAGCTTTCTTT.

Here the CDR3 reads CASSLWVGSNQPQHF. CDR3 DNA sequence: TGTGCCAGCAGCTTATGGGTTGGGAGCAATCAGCCCCAGCATTTT. The chain joins TRBV7-2 to TRBJ1-5; no firm D call. CDR3 length equals 15 residues. Between the trimmed V and J ends, which lost 2 bases and 1 base, there was a span of 9 bases. Germline V gene data show CDR1 as SGHTA and CDR2 as FQGNSA.

The genes are TRBV7-2 and TRBJ2-5; D may be TRBD1 (5 bases). Looked up from germline, CDR1 is SGHTA and CDR2 is FQGNSA. The V gene lost 7 bases and the J gene lost 2 bases, with 11 bases spanning the gap. CDR3 length: 13 amino acids. As DNA, the CDR3 is TGTGCCAGCAATAGGGGCCAACAAGAGACCCAGTACTTC. Encoded protein: CASNRGQQETQYF.

This chain joins TRBV24-1 and TRBJ2-3, with TRBD1 matching 10 bases. In germline, CDR1 is KGHDR, CDR2 SFDVKD. This CDR3 spans 16 amino acids. With 4 bases clipped from V and 4 bases from J, the junction kept 7 bases outside the gene matches. The CDR3 nucleotides are TGTGCCACCAGTGACTCCGGGACAGGGGCCGCAGATACGCAGTATTTT. Translating it yields CATSDSGTGAADTQYF.

The chain carries TRBV6-5 and TRBJ2-7; perhaps TRBD2 as D (5 bases). This CDR3 spans 13 amino acids. Germline V gene data show CDR1 as MNHEY and CDR2 as SVGAGI. V lost 4 bases to trimming and J lost 6 bases, with 13 bases between them. The CDR3, as DNA: TGTGCCAGCAGTTGGGGAGACGTCTTCGAGCAGTACTTC. Amino acids: CASSWGDVFEQYF.